The 3 T cell receptor beta chains in this list originate from one sample, sequenced in a study of T cell changes during pregnancy in multiple sclerosis. Repertoires were generated with immunoSEQ multiplex PCR, while TCRdb's copy carries only in-frame clones and drops some. The table shows over 70,000 clones, with about 93% occurring only once. The source was peripheral blood, collected in the first trimester of pregnancy. These receptors all stem from a female donor with multiple sclerosis, enrolled in a pregnancy study.

The CDR3 nucleotides read TGTGCCAGCAGCTTCGCGGGTACCTACGAGCAGTACTTC. Translation gives CASSFAGTYEQYF. The chain is built from TRBV11-1 and TRBJ2-7; possible D gene TRBD2, 5 bases. Germline CDR1 SGHAT, CDR2 FQDESV (reference sequence). The V end lost 3 bases, the J end lost 2 bases, and 8 bases lay between the germline ends. The CDR3 spans 13 residues.

This chain joins TRBV7-9 and TRBJ1-2, with a tentative D call TRBD1 (6 bases). The CDR3 sequence is 13 residues long. With 5 bases removed from V and 4 bases from J, the gap between germline ends came to 11 bases. Germline assignment: CDR1 SEHNR and CDR2 FQNEAQ (reference sequence). CDR3 in DNA: TGTGCCAGCAGCACGGACAGCCGCTATGGCTACACCTTC. It codes for CASSTDSRYGYTF.

The V and J genes are TRBV4-2 and TRBJ2-4; a weak D match, TRBD2 (6 bases). This CDR3 contains 20 residues. Germline-derived CDR1 and CDR2 are LGHNA and YNFKEQ. V was cut by 0 bases and J by 0 bases, with 21 bases left in between. The CDR3 DNA is TGTGCCAGCAGCCAAGATCCCCCAGGAGGGAGCGCGATAGCCAAAAACATTCAGTACTTC. The encoded protein is CASSQDPPGGSAIAKNIQYF.